These 32 T cell receptor beta chains originate from one sample sequenced in a study of early T cells in non-severe SARS-CoV-2 infection. MiXCR, run by TCRdb on the 5' RACE reads, gives a single entry per CDR3 protein. There are roughly 56,000 distinct CDR3 sequences in the sample; around 8% occur only once, and 4% to 5% lies in the top ten. The specimen sequenced was whole blood. The receptors were gathered from an adult who was a healthcare worker with PCR-confirmed SARS-CoV-2 infection or an uninfected control (not recorded which).

This clonotype has more than one count but fewer than ten. The chain joins TRBV27 to TRBJ2-1; unclear D gene. Germline V gives CDR1 MNHEY, CDR2 SMNVEV (reference sequence). Trimming stripped 2 bases from V and 7 bases from J, with 9 bases between. The length of the CDR3 is 13 residues. For the CDR3, the DNA is TGTGCCAGCAGTTTAATAGCTAGAAATGAGCAGTTCTTC. Amino acids: CASSLIARNEQFF.

This clonotype has at least ten counts. This chain connects TRBV5-3 to TRBJ2-2, with 9 positions matching TRBD1. TRBV5-3 has ORF status, its function being uncertain. V lost 2 bases to trimming and J lost 2 bases; unmatched junction nucleotides: 7. CDR3 length equals 17 residues. CDR3 sequence reads: CARSLGQGPSNTGELFF. In DNA, the CDR3 is TGTGCCAGAAGCTTAGGACAGGGGCCCTCAAACACCGGGGAGCTGTTTTTT.

The rearrangement links TRBV3-1 to TRBJ2-1, with 7 positions matching TRBD1. V trimming: 4 bases; J trimming: 2 bases; junction bases outside the gene matches: 5. Germline V lookup: CDR1 LGHDT, CDR2 YNNKEL (reference sequence). The CDR3 has 15 residues. The CDR3: CASSPRQGTYNEQFF. CDR3 DNA sequence: TGTGCCAGCAGCCCTCGACAGGGTACCTACAATGAGCAGTTCTTC.

This clonotype was seen ten or more times. This chain links TRBV28 with TRBJ2-5; D perhaps matches TRBD1 (7 bases). Trimming left V 1 base short and J 4 bases short, with 16 bases between. Germline V gives CDR1 MDHEN, CDR2 SYDVKM. This CDR3 has 16 residues. CDR3 coding DNA: TGTGCCAGCAGTTTATTGGCCCAGGGGGGTGCAGAGACCCAGTACTTC. Translated: CASSLLAQGGAETQYF.

There are a few counts of this clonotype. The chain uses TRBV28 and TRBJ2-6, with 9 nucleotides matching TRBD1. The CDR3 length is 19 residues. Per the germline V gene, CDR1 is MDHEN and CDR2 is SYDVKM. J lost 0 bases, V lost 4 bases, and 10 bases had no gene match. CDR3 region: CASSSGTGHRPSGANVLTF. CDR3 DNA: TGTGCCAGCAGTTCCGGGACAGGGCACCGACCCTCTGGGGCCAACGTCCTGACTTTC.

In its sample, this clonotype was seen once. As DNA, the CDR3 is TGCAGCGCAGAGAGGGATTCTAGCACAGATACGCAGTATTTT. Translation gives CSAERDSSTDTQYF. The V gene is TRBV29-1, the J gene TRBJ2-3, with a weak D call TRBD2 (5 bases). CDR1 is SQVTM and CDR2 is ANQGSEA in the germline V gene. The CDR3 extends over 14 amino acids. The V and J ends lost 7 bases and 0 bases respectively, with 14 bases between them.

At least ten counts were recorded for this clonotype. The V gene is TRBV24-1, the J gene TRBJ2-2; D is unresolved. This CDR3 is 12 amino acids long. V dropped 3 bases and J dropped 5 bases, with 3 bases sitting between them. Germline lookup yields CDR1 KGHDR and CDR2 SFDVKD. DNA of the CDR3: TGTGCCACCAGTGATATTACCGGGGAGCTGTTTTTT. The encoded protein is CATSDITGELFF.

This clonotype was seen only a few times. This chain connects TRBV11-2 to TRBJ2-4; no firm D call. Trimming left V 0 bases short and J 8 bases short, with 8 bases between. In germline, CDR1 is SGHAT, CDR2 FQNNGV. The CDR3 spans 13 residues. The CDR3 bases are TGTGCCAGCAGCTTAGATATTGGGGACATTCAGTACTTC. Protein product: CASSLDIGDIQYF.

This chain connects TRBV20-1 to TRBJ2-1; TRBD2 matches 10 bases. The CDR3 is made up of 16 amino acids. Germline assignment: CDR1 DFQATT and CDR2 SNEGSKA (reference sequence). Germline trimming cut 0 bases from V and 7 bases from J; bases unmatched to any gene: 9. CDR3 coding DNA: TGCAGTGCTAGAGATGAGTGGGGACTAGCGCTTAATGAGCAGTTCTTC. Translated, it gives CSARDEWGLALNEQFF.

This clonotype has a handful of counts. This chain's CDR3 is CASSLMGQGTQPQHF. CDR3 DNA sequence: TGTGCCAGCAGTTTAATGGGACAGGGTACTCAGCCCCAGCATTTT. The chain has TRBV12-3 or TRBV12-4 and TRBJ1-5; 9 nucleotides line up with TRBD1. J lost 6 bases, V lost 2 bases, and 5 bases had no gene match. This CDR3 has 15 amino acids.

This clonotype was observed many times. V is TRBV25-1 and J is TRBJ2-7, with D possibly matching TRBD2 (6 bases). V was clipped by 7 bases and J by 13 bases, with 29 bases between them. Germline CDR1 MGHDK, CDR2 SYGVNS. The CDR3 consists of 15 residues. The CDR3 here is CASKLPPTGAEGPYF. Written as DNA, the CDR3 is TGTGCCAGCAAACTCCCGCCCACCGGGGCGGAGGGACCTTACTTC.

There are a few counts of this clonotype. This chain joins TRBV13 and TRBJ1-3; D gene unclear. The germline V gene has CDR1 PRHDT and CDR2 FYEKMQ (reference sequence). This CDR3 has 17 amino acids. Trimming cost V 5 bases and J 0 bases, with 17 bases left between them. CDR3 sequence reads: CASSPSGWGVSGNTIYF. The DNA of the CDR3 is TGTGCCAGCAGCCCCTCAGGTTGGGGTGTCTCTGGAAACACCATATATTTT.

Many counts were recorded for this clonotype. V usage is TRBV11-2 and J usage is TRBJ2-7; 12 bases match TRBD2. The CDR3 runs to 15 residues. V dropped 5 bases and J dropped 4; count of bases not matched to a gene: 6. Per the germline V gene, CDR1 is SGHAT and CDR2 is FQNNGV. The CDR3 sequence is CASSPDLAGGYEQYF. The CDR3 DNA follows: TGTGCCAGCAGCCCCGACCTAGCGGGAGGGTACGAGCAGTACTTC.

This chain joins TRBV28 and TRBJ2-5; 8 nucleotides agree with TRBD1. V shed 4 bases and J 4 bases; nucleotides not matched to a gene: 2. CDR1 MDHEN and CDR2 SYDVKM come from the germline V gene. The CDR3 is 13 amino acids. The CDR3 region has the DNA TGTGCCAGCAGTTCGGGACAGGCAGAGACCCAGTACTTC. It translates to CASSSGQAETQYF.

The chain uses TRBV20-1 and TRBJ2-5, with 8 nucleotides matching TRBD2. The CDR3 contains 13 residues. The germline V gene encodes CDR1 DFQATT and CDR2 SNEGSKA (reference sequence). Germline trimming cut 3 bases from V and 6 bases from J; bases unmatched to any gene: 6. In DNA form, the CDR3 reads TGCAGTGCTAGCGGGGGGGCCACTAAGACCCAGTACTTC. Amino acids: CSASGGATKTQYF.

This clonotype was observed many times. The rearrangement links TRBV5-1 to TRBJ2-1; 12 positions match TRBD2. Germline V gene lookup returns CDR1 SGHRS and CDR2 YFSETQ. The CDR3 spans 15 residues. J was trimmed by 5 bases and V by 4 bases; bases with no gene match: 4. CDR3 DNA: TGCGCCAGCAGCCCCCGGACTAGCGGGAACAATGAGCAGTTCTTC. It translates to CASSPRTSGNNEQFF.

The V and J genes are TRBV28 and TRBJ2-1; TRBD2 matches at 13 bases. This CDR3 is built from 18 residues. V was clipped by 3 bases and J by 1 base; unmatched bases: 6. The germline V gene encodes CDR1 MDHEN and CDR2 SYDVKM. The CDR3 DNA reads TGTGCCAGCAGTTTTAGACTAGCGGGGGGACCTTCCTACAATGAGCAGTTCTTC. Translating gives CASSFRLAGGPSYNEQFF.

The gene calls are TRBV3-1 and TRBJ1-5; 7 bases match TRBD1. J gave up 6 bases and V 0 bases, and 5 bases lay outside the gene matches. The CDR3 covers 15 residues. Germline V gene sequence: CDR1 LGHDT, CDR2 YNNKEL (reference sequence). The CDR3 DNA reads TGTGCCAGCAGCCAAGAGGCAGGGGGAAGTCAGCCCCAGCATTTT. Protein: CASSQEAGGSQPQHF.

This clonotype was seen at least ten times. The chain joins TRBV12-3 or TRBV12-4 to TRBJ2-1; D possibly corresponds to TRBD2 (5 bases). V was shortened by 1 base and J by 11 bases, with 21 bases between the two germline ends. The CDR3 contains 16 residues. CDR3 loop: CASSLVASLRVRQQFF. CDR3 coding DNA: TGTGCCAGCAGTTTAGTCGCGAGCCTGCGGGTACGACAGCAGTTCTTC.

The chain joins TRBV20-1 to TRBJ2-7; 7 bases map to TRBD1. Germline V gene data show CDR1 as DFQATT and CDR2 as SNEGSKA (reference sequence). After removal of 1 base from V and 4 bases from J, the junction contained 7 bases not matched to a gene. The CDR3 extends over 14 amino acids. CDR3 region: CSARALDRQYEQYF. The DNA of the CDR3 is TGCAGTGCTAGAGCTTTGGACAGGCAATACGAGCAGTACTTC.

This clonotype was picked up a small number of times. The genes are TRBV11-2 and TRBJ2-3; 7 bases are a match to TRBD2. V shed 4 bases and J 6 bases; nucleotides not matched to a gene: 4. Germline V gene lookup returns CDR1 SGHAT and CDR2 FQNNGV. The CDR3 is 13 amino acids. For the CDR3, the DNA is TGTGCCAGCAGCTCCGGGACTAAGGATACGCAGTATTTT. It yields the protein CASSSGTKDTQYF.

CDR3 in DNA: TGTGCCAGCAGAAACCTCTTGGAGGTCCGGGAGACCCAGTACTTC. Amino acid sequence: CASRNLLEVRETQYF. The chain recombines TRBV12-3 or TRBV12-4 with TRBJ2-5; tentatively, D is TRBD2 (5 bases). Trimming took off 6 bases at V and 5 bases at J, with 19 bases between the two ends. The CDR3 sequence is 15 residues long.

This clonotype occurred a few times. The chain employs TRBV28 and TRBJ1-5; D is unclear. The CDR3 runs 14 residues. The germline gives CDR1 MDHEN, CDR2 SYDVKM. The V end was cut by 4 bases, the J end by 7 bases, with 14 bases between. The CDR3 spells CASSSVKKRQPQHF. Written as DNA, the CDR3 is TGTGCCAGCAGTTCAGTCAAAAAGCGCCAGCCCCAGCATTTT.

In its sample, this clonotype was seen a few times. The chain has TRBV19 and TRBJ2-1; unclear D gene. Trimming left V 4 bases short and J 6 bases short, with 16 bases between. The CDR3 totals 15 residues. Germline-derived CDR1 and CDR2 are LNHDA and SQIVND (reference sequence). The chain's CDR3 is CASSNRSFIRNEQFF. CDR3 bases: TGTGCCAGTAGTAACCGTTCATTCATCCGCAATGAGCAGTTCTTC. Full variable domain (outside the CDR3, taken from reference TRBV19 and TRBJ2-1): DGGITQSPKYLFRKEGQNVTLSCEQNLNHDAMYWYRQDPGQGLRLIYYSQIVNDFQKGDIAEGYSVSREKKESFPLTVTSAQKNPTAFYLCASSNRSFIRNEQFFGPGTRLTVL.

This clonotype was detected only a few times. The DNA of the CDR3 is TGCGCCAGCAGCTCCGGGACTCCTCAAGAGACCCAGTACTTC. This sequence encodes CASSSGTPQETQYF. The chain couples TRBV5-1 to TRBJ2-5; TRBD2 might be the D (6 bases). CDR1 SGHRS and CDR2 YFSETQ come from the germline V gene. There are 14 residues in the CDR3. Trimming cost V 3 bases and J 2 bases, with 11 bases left between them.

The chain combines TRBV4-1 with TRBJ2-3, with D perhaps matching TRBD1 or TRBD2 (5 bases each). Germline CDR1 is MGHRA and CDR2 is YSYEKL. There are 13 residues in the CDR3. Deletions cut 3 bases from V and 14 bases from J, with 18 bases between. DNA for the CDR3: TGCGCCAGCAGCCAGGAACCGGGGACCCCTATGTATTTT. It yields the protein CASSQEPGTPMYF.

This chain joins TRBV12-3 or TRBV12-4 and TRBJ2-1, with TRBD2 identical over 9 bases. The J segment lost 4 bases and the V segment lost 6 bases, leaving 1 base of the junction unmatched. The CDR3 has 13 residues. CDR3 bases: TGTGCCAGCAGGCTAGCGGGGTACAATGAGCAGTTCTTC. This translates into CASRLAGYNEQFF.

This clonotype was seen more than once but under ten times. This sequence joins TRBV9 and TRBJ2-3; a possible D gene is TRBD1 (6 bases). The V end lost 0 bases, the J end lost 2 bases, and 10 bases lay between the germline ends. The V gene's germline CDR1 is SGDLS and CDR2 YYNGEE. CDR3 length: 15 residues. CDR3 sequence: CASSVEHRATDTQYF. CDR3 sequence (DNA): TGTGCCAGCAGCGTAGAGCACAGGGCCACAGATACGCAGTATTTT.

The chain employs TRBV3-1 and TRBJ2-7; 9 nucleotides align to TRBD2. J was trimmed by 2 bases and V by 4 bases; bases with no gene match: 3. The germline V gene encodes CDR1 LGHDT and CDR2 YNNKEL (reference sequence). The length of the CDR3 is 14 residues. The CDR3 here is CASSPSGVAYEQYF. In nucleotides, the CDR3 is TGTGCCAGCAGCCCTAGCGGGGTCGCCTACGAGCAGTACTTC.

The chain links TRBV12-3 or TRBV12-4 to TRBJ2-7; the D is unclear. CDR3 length: 14 residues. V lost 1 base to trimming and J lost 6 bases, with 13 bases between them. In DNA, the CDR3 is TGTGCCAGCAGTTTAGGGGGTAAGATTACCGAGCAGTACTTC. It encodes CASSLGGKITEQYF.

A remark on this clonotype: One base away lies a much larger clone, so this may be a sequencing read error. This rearrangement joins TRBV6-1 to TRBJ1-1; TRBD1 is a possible D gene (6 bases). The CDR3 runs to 14 residues. Germline lookup yields CDR1 MNHNS and CDR2 SASEGT. CDR3 protein: CASSAQGMNTEALF. CDR3 in DNA: TGTGCCAGCAGTGCTCAGGGGATGAACACTGAAGCTTTGTTT.

This clonotype appeared many times. V gene TRBV27 combines with J gene TRBJ2-1; 9 bases fit TRBD2. Per germline, CDR1 MNHEY and CDR2 SMNVEV (reference sequence). After removal of 5 bases from V and 6 bases from J, the junction contained 8 bases not matched to a gene. The CDR3 contains 15 residues. This CDR3 reads CASSTIAGVSNEQFF. Written as DNA, the CDR3 is TGTGCCAGCAGTACCATAGCGGGGGTTTCCAATGAGCAGTTCTTC.